A selection of T cell receptor beta chains follows, all from one sample in a study of T cell changes during pregnancy in multiple sclerosis. Repertoires were generated with immunoSEQ multiplex PCR, while TCRdb's copy carries only in-frame clones and drops some. This table holds 45,000 to 70,000 clones, about 93% found once. Sequenced material: peripheral blood, taken in the third trimester of pregnancy. These receptors all stem from a female donor in good health, enrolled as a control in a pregnancy study. CDR3s include the opening cysteine and the closing phenylalanine or tryptophan. Fields, in order: J gene, V gene, D gene, clone size, CDR3 protein, CDR3 DNA. D genes are given only for firm matches. Only part of the rows carry a size: once, few, many, or a class if the clone is expanded.

j_gene: TRBJ1-2; v_gene: TRBV21-1; d_gene: NA; abundance: NA; CDR3aa: CASTTGTGVVLYGYTF; CDR3nt: TGTGCCAGCACGACCGGGACAGGGGTCGTCCTCTATGGCTACACCTTC
j_gene: TRBJ2-7; v_gene: TRBV2; d_gene: NA; abundance: NA; CDR3aa: CASKVWANEQYF; CDR3nt: TGTGCCAGCAAGGTTTGGGCCAACGAGCAGTACTTC
j_gene: TRBJ2-4; v_gene: TRBV5-4; d_gene: TRBD1; abundance: NA; CDR3aa: CASGSRDSKNIQYF; CDR3nt: TGTGCCAGTGGGTCCCGGGACAGCAAAAACATTCAGTACTTC
j_gene: TRBJ1-2; v_gene: TRBV11-1; d_gene: NA; abundance: NA; CDR3aa: CASSFRDYGYTF; CDR3nt: TGTGCCAGCAGCTTTAGAGACTATGGCTACACCTTC
j_gene: TRBJ1-2; v_gene: TRBV6-5; d_gene: TRBD1; abundance: NA; CDR3aa: CASSSDRTGGGYTF; CDR3nt: TGTGCCAGCAGTTCCGATCGGACAGGGGGTGGCTACACCTTC
j_gene: TRBJ2-7; v_gene: TRBV7-9; d_gene: NA; abundance: NA; CDR3aa: CASSFTGKVNEQYF; CDR3nt: TGTGCCAGCAGCTTCACAGGGAAAGTCAACGAGCAGTACTTC
j_gene: TRBJ2-7; v_gene: TRBV9; d_gene: TRBD1; abundance: NA; CDR3aa: CASSGTGGPQQYF; CDR3nt: TGTGCCAGCAGCGGCACAGGGGGCCCCCAGCAGTACTTC
j_gene: TRBJ2-1; v_gene: TRBV6-1; d_gene: TRBD2; abundance: NA; CDR3aa: CASSDGLDTSREQFF; CDR3nt: TGTGCCAGCAGTGATGGACTAGATACTAGTCGCGAGCAGTTCTTC
j_gene: TRBJ2-7; v_gene: TRBV6-1; d_gene: NA; abundance: once; CDR3aa: CASNRIGADSYEQYF; CDR3nt: TGTGCCAGCAATCGTATAGGGGCAGACTCCTACGAGCAGTACTTC
j_gene: TRBJ1-5; v_gene: TRBV28; d_gene: TRBD1; abundance: NA; CDR3aa: CASSLPTGGRSQPQHF; CDR3nt: TGTGCCAGCAGTTTACCAACAGGGGGCAGAAGTCAGCCCCAGCATTTT
j_gene: TRBJ1-5; v_gene: TRBV23-1; d_gene: TRBD1; abundance: NA; CDR3aa: CASSQRTGGNQPQHF; CDR3nt: TGCGCCAGCAGTCAAAGGACAGGGGGCAATCAGCCCCAGCATTTT
j_gene: TRBJ2-2; v_gene: TRBV11-2; d_gene: TRBD2; abundance: NA; CDR3aa: CASSFGRTSKVYTGELFF; CDR3nt: TGTGCCAGCAGCTTTGGTAGGACTAGTAAGGTTTATACCGGGGAGCTGTTTTTT
j_gene: TRBJ1-5; v_gene: TRBV19; d_gene: TRBD1; abundance: NA; CDR3aa: CASTAQGGNQPQHF; CDR3nt: TGTGCCAGTACGGCACAGGGGGGCAATCAGCCCCAGCATTTT
j_gene: TRBJ2-1; v_gene: TRBV5-1; d_gene: NA; abundance: NA; CDR3aa: CASSLGVAYYNEQFF; CDR3nt: TGCGCCAGCAGCTTGGGGGTAGCGTACTACAATGAGCAGTTCTTC
j_gene: TRBJ2-7; v_gene: TRBV4-1; d_gene: TRBD1; abundance: NA; CDR3aa: CASSLSDPGTGTYEQYF; CDR3nt: TGCGCCAGCAGCCTTTCCGACCCAGGGACAGGGACCTACGAGCAGTACTTC
j_gene: TRBJ1-1; v_gene: TRBV19; d_gene: NA; abundance: NA; CDR3aa: CASSIRRGANTEAFF; CDR3nt: TGTGCCAGTAGTATCCGACGGGGGGCGAACACTGAAGCTTTCTTT
j_gene: TRBJ2-7; v_gene: TRBV6-6; d_gene: TRBD1; abundance: NA; CDR3aa: CASSYPGQGNEQYF; CDR3nt: TGTGCCAGCAGTTACCCGGGACAGGGGAACGAGCAGTACTTC
j_gene: TRBJ2-3; v_gene: TRBV19; d_gene: TRBD2; abundance: NA; CDR3aa: CASSTTSGLADTQYF; CDR3nt: TGTGCCAGTAGTACAACTAGCGGACTAGCAGATACGCAGTATTTT
j_gene: TRBJ1-2; v_gene: TRBV28; d_gene: NA; abundance: NA; CDR3aa: CASTPRQYGYTF; CDR3nt: TGTGCCAGCACCCCTCGCCAGTATGGCTACACCTTC
j_gene: TRBJ1-2; v_gene: TRBV28; d_gene: TRBD1; abundance: NA; CDR3aa: CASSTMRDRGRDRGYTF; CDR3nt: TGTGCCAGTTCCACAATGCGGGACAGGGGGCGCGATAGAGGCTACACCTTC
j_gene: TRBJ1-1; v_gene: TRBV4-3; d_gene: TRBD1; abundance: NA; CDR3aa: CASSQDWTGGTEAFF; CDR3nt: TGCGCCAGCAGCCAAGATTGGACAGGGGGCACTGAAGCTTTCTTT
j_gene: TRBJ2-7; v_gene: TRBV5-1; d_gene: NA; abundance: NA; CDR3aa: CASSLARGQPTSYEQYF; CDR3nt: TGCGCCAGCAGCTTGGCGCGGGGACAGCCGACGTCCTACGAGCAGTACTTC
j_gene: TRBJ2-1; v_gene: TRBV28; d_gene: NA; abundance: NA; CDR3aa: CASKTGYNEQFF; CDR3nt: TGTGCCAGCAAAACCGGTTACAATGAGCAGTTCTTC
j_gene: TRBJ2-2; v_gene: TRBV28; d_gene: NA; abundance: NA; CDR3aa: CASSFWAPGVTGELFF; CDR3nt: TGTGCCAGCAGTTTTTGGGCCCCAGGGGTCACCGGGGAGCTGTTTTTT
j_gene: TRBJ2-1; v_gene: TRBV2; d_gene: NA; abundance: NA; CDR3aa: CASNKQGYNEQFF; CDR3nt: TGTGCCAGCAATAAACAGGGCTACAATGAGCAGTTCTTC
j_gene: TRBJ2-7; v_gene: TRBV19; d_gene: TRBD1; abundance: once; CDR3aa: CASSDRGAYEQYF; CDR3nt: TGTGCCAGTAGTGACAGGGGGGCCTACGAGCAGTACTTC
j_gene: TRBJ1-6; v_gene: TRBV9; d_gene: NA; abundance: NA; CDR3aa: CASSVAQGGSPLHF; CDR3nt: TGTGCCAGCAGCGTAGCACAGGGTGGTTCACCCCTCCACTTT
j_gene: TRBJ2-7; v_gene: TRBV7-2; d_gene: TRBD1; abundance: NA; CDR3aa: CASSSYLAGGNEQYF; CDR3nt: TGTGCCAGCAGCTCCTATCTCGCAGGGGGTAACGAGCAGTACTTC
j_gene: TRBJ2-7; v_gene: TRBV21-1; d_gene: NA; abundance: NA; CDR3aa: CASSSFHPGTLSYEQYF; CDR3nt: TGTGCCAGCAGCAGCTTCCACCCCGGGACATTATCCTACGAGCAGTACTTC
j_gene: TRBJ1-4; v_gene: TRBV6-1; d_gene: TRBD1; abundance: NA; CDR3aa: CASRTGVANEKLFF; CDR3nt: TGTGCCAGCAGGACAGGGGTGGCTAATGAAAAACTGTTTTTT
j_gene: TRBJ2-7; v_gene: TRBV28; d_gene: TRBD1; abundance: NA; CDR3aa: CASGDRGYYEQYF; CDR3nt: TGTGCCAGCGGGGACAGGGGATACTACGAGCAGTACTTC
j_gene: TRBJ1-1; v_gene: TRBV6-6; d_gene: TRBD1; abundance: NA; CDR3aa: CASSYWTGGKDEAFF; CDR3nt: TGTGCCAGCAGTTACTGGACAGGGGGGAAAGATGAAGCTTTCTTT
j_gene: TRBJ2-1; v_gene: TRBV9; d_gene: TRBD2; abundance: NA; CDR3aa: CASSVELAAYNEQFF; CDR3nt: TGTGCCAGCAGCGTGGAACTAGCGGCATACAATGAGCAGTTCTTC
j_gene: TRBJ1-2; v_gene: TRBV5-5; d_gene: TRBD1; abundance: NA; CDR3aa: CASSLAGTGTVLDYTF; CDR3nt: TGTGCCAGCAGCTTGGCCGGGACAGGGACAGTTTTGGACTACACCTTC
j_gene: TRBJ1-1; v_gene: TRBV9; d_gene: TRBD1; abundance: NA; CDR3aa: CASSVAGQGFTEAFF; CDR3nt: TGTGCCAGCAGCGTAGCAGGACAGGGGTTCACTGAAGCTTTCTTT
j_gene: TRBJ1-6; v_gene: TRBV5-4; d_gene: TRBD1; abundance: NA; CDR3aa: CASSLDPRGNSPLHF; CDR3nt: TGTGCCAGCAGCTTGGACCCCAGGGGGAATTCACCCCTCCACTTT
j_gene: TRBJ2-1; v_gene: TRBV5-8; d_gene: TRBD2; abundance: NA; CDR3aa: CASSLSIAGGIHEQFF; CDR3nt: TGTGCCAGCAGCCTTTCCATAGCGGGAGGTATCCATGAGCAGTTCTTC
j_gene: TRBJ2-3; v_gene: TRBV25-1; d_gene: NA; abundance: NA; CDR3aa: CASSDRRVGGTVPDTQYF; CDR3nt: TGTGCCAGCAGTGACCGCCGGGTGGGGGGAACAGTACCAGATACGCAGTATTTT
j_gene: TRBJ2-1; v_gene: TRBV28; d_gene: TRBD2; abundance: NA; CDR3aa: CASIVSGSGVNEQFF; CDR3nt: TGTGCCAGCATCGTTAGCGGGAGCGGGGTCAATGAGCAGTTCTTC
j_gene: TRBJ2-7; v_gene: TRBV18; d_gene: TRBD2; abundance: once; CDR3aa: CASSPGLAGGSSYEQYF; CDR3nt: TGTGCCAGCTCACCGGGACTAGCGGGGGGGAGCTCCTACGAGCAGTACTTC
j_gene: TRBJ2-2; v_gene: TRBV5-1; d_gene: TRBD1; abundance: once; CDR3aa: CATWDRENTGELFF; CDR3nt: TGCGCCACCTGGGACAGGGAGAACACCGGGGAGCTGTTTTTT
j_gene: TRBJ2-1; v_gene: TRBV5-6; d_gene: NA; abundance: NA; CDR3aa: CASSLVGEGQPEQFF; CDR3nt: TGTGCCAGCAGCTTGGTGGGAGAGGGCCAACCTGAGCAGTTCTTC
j_gene: TRBJ1-3; v_gene: TRBV6-5; d_gene: NA; abundance: NA; CDR3aa: CASSYSRGGTGNTIYF; CDR3nt: TGTGCCAGCAGTTACTCCCGAGGGGGAACTGGAAACACCATATATTTT
j_gene: TRBJ1-5; v_gene: TRBV5-8; d_gene: TRBD1; abundance: NA; CDR3aa: CASNRGESNQPQHF; CDR3nt: TGTGCCAGCAACAGGGGCGAGAGCAATCAGCCCCAGCATTTT
j_gene: TRBJ2-5; v_gene: TRBV4-2; d_gene: TRBD2; abundance: NA; CDR3aa: CASSRFYVGRGEETQYF; CDR3nt: TGTGCCAGCAGCCGGTTTTACGTGGGGCGGGGGGAGGAGACCCAGTACTTC
j_gene: TRBJ2-3; v_gene: TRBV18; d_gene: TRBD1; abundance: NA; CDR3aa: CASSPPGQGADTQYF; CDR3nt: TGTGCCAGCTCACCGCCGGGACAGGGTGCAGATACGCAGTATTTT
j_gene: TRBJ2-2; v_gene: TRBV7-9; d_gene: TRBD1; abundance: once; CDR3aa: CASSSPGTDDTGELFF; CDR3nt: TGTGCCAGCAGCTCACCGGGGACAGACGACACCGGGGAGCTGTTTTTT
j_gene: TRBJ2-1; v_gene: TRBV6-4; d_gene: NA; abundance: NA; CDR3aa: CASSQEGGYNEQFF; CDR3nt: TGTGCCAGCAGTCAAGAAGGGGGTTACAATGAGCAGTTCTTC
j_gene: TRBJ1-3; v_gene: TRBV2; d_gene: TRBD1; abundance: NA; CDR3aa: CASSRDRGISTIYF; CDR3nt: TGTGCCAGCAGCCGTGACAGGGGAATTTCCACCATATATTTT
j_gene: TRBJ1-1; v_gene: TRBV6-1; d_gene: TRBD1; abundance: NA; CDR3aa: CASSVDRDRAEAFF; CDR3nt: TGTGCCAGCAGTGTTGACAGGGATCGTGCTGAAGCTTTCTTT